This entry concerns a single TCR beta chain. This sample stems from a study of blood T cell repertoires in COVID-19. Overall study context: Sites across the United States, Italy and Spain contributed samples from acute and convalescent COVID-19. Sources were T cells, B-cell-depleted T cells, or PBMCs; the material itself was cDNA or gDNA.

Authors' methods: From reference gene primer amplification, estimates of nucleated cell counts were derived. Clones were read by immunoSEQ multiplex PCR, and TCRdb kept only the in-frame ones, dropping some. Clonal size and the V and J genes are those of that table, whereas D and trimming came from the DNA. The sample shows around 100,000 clones, just over 90% of them seen only once. Germline CDR1 SGHAT, CDR2 FQNNGV. V shed 4 bases and J shed 4 bases, with 10 bases lying between them. CDR3 length: 13 amino acids. This sequence was found in a man aged 50 or older with active COVID-19. V usage is TRBV11-2 and J usage is TRBJ1-2; no firm D call. Input material: peripheral blood. The DNA of the CDR3 is TGTGCCAGCAGCTCCCAACCGGGCTATGGCTACACCTTC. Translated: CASSSQPGYGYTF.